The next 8 T cell receptor beta chains were all read from a single sample in a study of shared clonotypes between healthy human individuals (dated by TCRdb to 2020 to 2022). CD8 naive samples consisted of CD45RO-negative cells that were positively selected for CCR7, yielding a CD45RA+CCR7+ population without TemRA cells. Library preparation used the immunoSEQ multiplex PCR assay. Sourced from immuneACCESS, this table was stored by TCRdb with only in-frame sequences that have V and J called. A share of the clones is absent; for the studies checked, an unresolved V gene accounts for under half, and the remainder has no known explanation. The sample table contains roughly 850,000 clones; only one count was recorded for around 96% of them. The ten most abundant clones make up about 0.22% of the sample. Specimen: naive CD8+ T cells sorted from blood. Explained via the paper, the cell subset or site label denotes: CD45RA+CCR7+. The receptors derive from a man aged 25-40 years in good health.

J is TRBJ2-1 and V is TRBV7-2; D is undetermined. The CDR3 has 15 amino acids. Germline-derived CDR1 and CDR2 are SGHTA and FQGNSA. Deletions cut 1 base from V and 4 bases from J, with 11 bases between. This CDR3 is CASSLVVGRYNEQFF. In nucleotides, the CDR3 is TGTGCCAGCAGCTTAGTGGTCGGCAGATACAATGAGCAGTTCTTC.

With regard to this clone: It is unclear where the CDR3 begins or ends on the DNA, so no DNA is shown, and the CDR3 is as TCRdb lists it. The chain recombines TRBV29-1 with TRBJ2-7; the D call of TRBD1 is as the table states it, not checked on the DNA. Inclusive of both ends, the CDR3 amounts to 15 amino acids. The germline CDR1 and CDR2 sequences are SQVTM and ANQGSEA. CDR3 loop: CSDYNDGTYACEQYF.

The chain joins TRBV29-1 to TRBJ2-1; TRBD2 matches at 14 bases. V was clipped by 4 bases and J by 7 bases; unmatched bases: 3. CDR1 is SQVTM and CDR2 is ANQGSEA in the germline V gene. This CDR3 is 14 amino acids long. DNA for the CDR3: TGCAGCGTTGGTGGGACTAGCGGGAGTAATGAGCAGTTCTTC. The encoded protein is CSVGGTSGSNEQFF.

The V and J genes are TRBV9 and TRBJ2-3; 7 nucleotides line up with TRBD2. Germline-derived CDR1 and CDR2 are SGDLS and YYNGEE. V lost 2 bases and J lost 0; bases outside the gene matches: 6. The CDR3 has 16 residues. CDR3 in DNA: TGTGCCAGCAGCGTTGGGGGAGGGTACAGCACAGATACGCAGTATTTT. Translation gives CASSVGGGYSTDTQYF.

This chain uses TRBV7-9 with TRBJ2-7; 9 nucleotides match TRBD1. Germline CDR1 SEHNR, CDR2 FQNEAQ (reference sequence). Trimming at V came to 5 bases and at J to 3 bases, leaving 11 bases not matched to a gene. The length of the CDR3 is 16 residues. The DNA of the CDR3 is TGTGCCAGCAGCCCTCCCCCCGGGACAGGGCGCTACGAGCAGTACTTC. The encoded protein is CASSPPPGTGRYEQYF.

The J gene is TRBJ1-5, the V gene TRBV6-6, with D unclear. From germline, CDR1 is MNHNY and CDR2 SVGAGI (reference sequence). The ends were cut back, 5 bases at V and 7 bases at J, with 9 bases in the middle. The CDR3 runs to 12 residues. CDR3 region: CASSPQSQPQHF. In DNA, the CDR3 is TGTGCCAGCAGTCCCCAATCCCAGCCCCAGCATTTT.

The rearrangement uses TRBV6-1 and TRBJ2-7, with D maybe TRBD2 (5 bases). This CDR3 comprises 13 residues. Between the trimmed V and J ends, which lost 8 bases and 3 bases, there was a span of 14 bases. Germline CDR1 and CDR2: MNHNS and SASEGT. CDR3 DNA sequence: TGTGCCAGCTATTCGGCCGCGGGCTACGAGCAGTACTTC. It encodes CASYSAAGYEQYF.

This clone was observed a few times. This chain connects TRBV19 to TRBJ2-1; no reliable D call. Looked up from germline, CDR1 is LNHDA and CDR2 is SQIVND (reference sequence). The CDR3 is made up of 13 amino acids. Between the trimmed V and J ends, which lost 3 bases and 8 bases, there was a span of 11 bases. The CDR3: CASSIFLGDEQFF. DNA for the CDR3: TGTGCCAGTAGTATCTTTTTGGGTGATGAGCAGTTCTTC.